This T cell receptor beta chain originates from a study of technical replicates of blood from a few donors. TCRdb's table, derived via immunoSEQ multiplex PCR, lists solely in-frame clones and lacks some. The sample has 60,000 to 85,000 clones; 90% to 95% are singletons. V lost 0 bases to trimming and J lost 1 base, with 5 bases between them. The CDR3 spans 14 residues. The germline V gene has CDR1 SGDLS and CDR2 YYNGEE. Sequenced: T cells isolated from PBMCs. The V call is TRBV9, the J call TRBJ2-1; no reliable D call. The clonotype comes from a human donor in good health. DNA for the CDR3: TGTGCCAGCAGCGTAGGTCAGTCCTACAATGAGCAGTTCTTC. It translates to CASSVGQSYNEQFF.